This TCR beta chain stems from a study of glioma-infiltrating T cells. The iRepertoire nested amplicon-rescue multiplex PCR amplified TCR alpha and beta CDR3s from RNA. TCRdb called the multiplex PCR reads again in MiXCR, with one record for every CDR3 protein. This sample has over 100,000 distinct CDR3 sequences, with 20% to 25% found just once. This clonotype was recorded a few times. The sample comprised glioma tissue, nonneoplastic brain tissue, or PBMCs (not recorded which). The sequence was collected from a human donor with low-grade glioma or glioblastoma, undergoing nonglioma brain surgery, or in good health (not recorded which).

The CDR3 sequence is CASSQEGSEPGGYTF. The DNA for the CDR3 is TGTGCCAGCAGCCAAGAGGGGTCGGAGCCCGGTGGCTACACCTTC. The chain joins TRBV4-2 to TRBJ1-2, with no clear D. The V and J ends lost 0 bases and 7 bases respectively, with 15 bases between them. The CDR3 is made up of 15 amino acids. Looked up from germline, CDR1 is LGHNA and CDR2 is YNFKEQ.